The rows below give T cell receptor beta chains drawn from one sample of a study of graft-versus-host responses after intestinal transplantation. Using immunoSEQ multiplex PCR, the repertoire was profiled, and TCRdb retains in-frame clones only, with some absent. Of about 120,000 clones detected, 85% to 95% appear once; the ten largest clones hold approximately 0.11%. The antigens these receptors bind are not known. The sample was unstimulated CD4+ T cells sorted from spleen or lymph node cells, taken before intestinal transplant. Receptor source: a human donor who received an intestinal transplant. Both conserved end residues are part of each CDR3. The D gene is left open where the match is weak. Only part of the rows carry a size: once, few, many, or a class if the clone is expanded.

CDR3 length: 15; V gene: TRBV28; D gene: TRBD2; J gene: TRBJ2-7; clone size: .; CDR3 protein: CASSVFGTSLYEQYF; CDR3 DNA: TGTGCCAGCAGTGTATTCGGGACTAGCCTCTACGAGCAGTACTTC
CDR3 length: 13; V gene: TRBV19; D gene: .; J gene: TRBJ1-2; clone size: .; CDR3 protein: CASSRNGPYGYTF; CDR3 DNA: TGTGCCAGTAGTAGAAACGGCCCCTATGGCTACACCTTC
CDR3 length: 16; V gene: TRBV5-1; D gene: .; J gene: TRBJ1-3; clone size: .; CDR3 protein: CASSLDGAGSGNTIYF; CDR3 DNA: TGCGCCAGCAGCTTGGATGGCGCCGGCTCTGGAAACACCATATATTTT
CDR3 length: 17; V gene: TRBV28; D gene: .; J gene: TRBJ1-1; clone size: .; CDR3 protein: CASSFFKLLGVDTEAFF; CDR3 DNA: TGTGCCAGCAGTTTCTTTAAGTTACTTGGGGTGGACACTGAAGCTTTCTTT
CDR3 length: 15; V gene: TRBV11-1; D gene: TRBD2; J gene: TRBJ2-7; clone size: .; CDR3 protein: CASSLVAGGSYEQYF; CDR3 DNA: TGTGCCAGCAGCTTAGTAGCGGGAGGGAGCTACGAGCAGTACTTC
CDR3 length: 13; V gene: TRBV30; D gene: .; J gene: TRBJ1-5; clone size: .; CDR3 protein: CAWKSGGNQPQHF; CDR3 DNA: TGTGCCTGGAAATCGGGGGGCAATCAGCCCCAGCATTTT
CDR3 length: 16; V gene: TRBV7-8; D gene: .; J gene: TRBJ1-4; clone size: .; CDR3 protein: CASSLGGFATNEKLFF; CDR3 DNA: TGTGCCAGCAGCTTAGGAGGATTCGCAACTAATGAAAAACTGTTTTTT
CDR3 length: 14; V gene: TRBV6-5; D gene: TRBD1; J gene: TRBJ1-3; clone size: .; CDR3 protein: CASKQGAPGNTIYF; CDR3 DNA: TGTGCCAGCAAGCAGGGGGCGCCTGGAAACACCATATATTTT
CDR3 length: 14; V gene: TRBV5-4; D gene: .; J gene: TRBJ2-6; clone size: .; CDR3 protein: CASTLGAGANVLTF; CDR3 DNA: TGTGCCAGCACCCTCGGGGCTGGGGCCAACGTCCTGACTTTC
CDR3 length: 18; V gene: TRBV5-8; D gene: TRBD2; J gene: TRBJ2-3; clone size: .; CDR3 protein: CASSLGLAGVWGTDTQYF; CDR3 DNA: TGTGCCAGCAGCTTGGGACTAGCGGGAGTGTGGGGCACAGATACGCAGTATTTT
CDR3 length: 15; V gene: TRBV5-4; D gene: .; J gene: TRBJ2-7; clone size: .; CDR3 protein: CASSLRDLAPNEQYF; CDR3 DNA: TGTGCCAGCAGCTTGAGGGATCTTGCACCCAACGAGCAGTACTTC
CDR3 length: 13; V gene: TRBV10-3; D gene: .; J gene: TRBJ2-2; clone size: .; CDR3 protein: CAIRSGNTGELFF; CDR3 DNA: TGTGCCATCAGGAGCGGGAACACCGGGGAGCTGTTTTTT
CDR3 length: 17; V gene: TRBV7-3; D gene: .; J gene: TRBJ2-6; clone size: .; CDR3 protein: CASSLHGGLLGANVLTF; CDR3 DNA: TGTGCCAGCAGCTTACACGGGGGGCTGCTCGGGGCCAACGTCCTGACTTTC
CDR3 length: 13; V gene: TRBV10-3; D gene: TRBD2; J gene: TRBJ2-7; clone size: .; CDR3 protein: CAIRTSGSYEQYF; CDR3 DNA: TGTGCCATCCGGACTAGCGGAAGTTACGAGCAGTACTTC
CDR3 length: 14; V gene: TRBV18; D gene: .; J gene: TRBJ2-1; clone size: .; CDR3 protein: CASSPQGRYNEQFF; CDR3 DNA: TGTGCCAGCTCCCCGCAGGGGAGATACAATGAGCAGTTCTTC
CDR3 length: 18; V gene: TRBV30; D gene: .; J gene: TRBJ2-1; clone size: .; CDR3 protein: CAWRARASEDHPANEQFF; CDR3 DNA: TGTGCCTGGAGGGCGAGAGCCTCCGAAGACCATCCCGCCAATGAGCAGTTCTTC
CDR3 length: 14; V gene: TRBV27; D gene: TRBD1; J gene: TRBJ1-2; clone size: .; CDR3 protein: CASSLTWTGRGYTF; CDR3 DNA: TGTGCCAGCAGTTTGACTTGGACAGGGCGGGGCTACACCTTC
CDR3 length: 13; V gene: TRBV29-1; D gene: .; J gene: TRBJ1-4; clone size: once; CDR3 protein: CSVVTPPNEKLFF; CDR3 DNA: TGCAGCGTTGTGACACCCCCTAATGAAAAACTGTTTTTT
CDR3 length: 13; V gene: TRBV6-4; D gene: .; J gene: TRBJ1-5; clone size: .; CDR3 protein: CASSQQENQPQHF; CDR3 DNA: TGTGCCAGCAGCCAACAGGAAAATCAGCCCCAGCATTTT
CDR3 length: 18; V gene: TRBV7-3; D gene: TRBD1; J gene: TRBJ1-5; clone size: .; CDR3 protein: CASSLIDRGDHSNQPQHF; CDR3 DNA: TGTGCCAGCAGCTTAATAGACAGGGGCGATCATAGCAATCAGCCCCAGCATTTT
CDR3 length: 12; V gene: TRBV7-2; D gene: .; J gene: TRBJ2-3; clone size: .; CDR3 protein: CASRTGTDTQYF; CDR3 DNA: TGTGCCAGCCGAACCGGCACAGATACGCAGTATTTT
CDR3 length: 17; V gene: TRBV18; D gene: TRBD2; J gene: TRBJ2-7; clone size: .; CDR3 protein: CASSLGPGLAAFGEQYF; CDR3 DNA: TGTGCCAGCTCACTCGGCCCGGGACTAGCGGCCTTTGGCGAGCAGTACTTC
CDR3 length: 13; V gene: TRBV19; D gene: .; J gene: TRBJ2-3; clone size: .; CDR3 protein: CASTTTYTDTQYF; CDR3 DNA: TGTGCCAGTACCACGACCTACACAGATACGCAGTATTTT
CDR3 length: 14; V gene: TRBV28; D gene: .; J gene: TRBJ2-7; clone size: .; CDR3 protein: CASSFQGINYEQYF; CDR3 DNA: TGTGCCAGCAGTTTCCAGGGGATAAATTACGAGCAGTACTTC
CDR3 length: 9; V gene: TRBV27; D gene: .; J gene: TRBJ2-2; clone size: .; CDR3 protein: CASDGELFF; CDR3 DNA: TGTGCCAGCGACGGGGAGCTGTTTTTT
CDR3 length: 15; V gene: TRBV6-1; D gene: .; J gene: TRBJ1-5; clone size: .; CDR3 protein: CASSEGSGPNQPQHF; CDR3 DNA: TGTGCCAGCAGTGAAGGGAGCGGCCCCAATCAGCCCCAGCATTTT
CDR3 length: 15; V gene: TRBV9; D gene: .; J gene: TRBJ2-7; clone size: .; CDR3 protein: CASSVDPQNQYEQYF; CDR3 DNA: TGTGCCAGCAGCGTAGATCCGCAGAACCAATACGAGCAGTACTTC
CDR3 length: 11; V gene: TRBV10-3; D gene: .; J gene: TRBJ2-7; clone size: .; CDR3 protein: CAISDRDEQYF; CDR3 DNA: TGTGCCATCAGTGACCGGGACGAGCAGTACTTC
CDR3 length: 14; V gene: TRBV28; D gene: TRBD1; J gene: TRBJ2-7; clone size: .; CDR3 protein: CASSLFQGAYEQYF; CDR3 DNA: TGTGCCAGCAGTTTATTTCAGGGGGCCTACGAGCAGTACTTC
CDR3 length: 14; V gene: TRBV5-4; D gene: TRBD1; J gene: TRBJ1-2; clone size: once; CDR3 protein: CASSLRTGGSGYTF; CDR3 DNA: TGTGCCAGCAGCTTACGGACAGGGGGCTCTGGCTACACCTTC
CDR3 length: 15; V gene: TRBV28; D gene: TRBD1; J gene: TRBJ1-3; clone size: few; CDR3 protein: CASTLSGTGGNTIYF; CDR3 DNA: TGTGCCAGCACCCTAAGCGGGACAGGCGGAAACACCATATATTTT
CDR3 length: 14; V gene: TRBV18; D gene: .; J gene: TRBJ1-1; clone size: once; CDR3 protein: CASSLERGGTEAFF; CDR3 DNA: TGTGCCAGCTCCTTAGAACGGGGTGGGACTGAAGCTTTCTTT
CDR3 length: 13; V gene: TRBV6-6; D gene: .; J gene: TRBJ2-7; clone size: .; CDR3 protein: CASSYSLVYEQYF; CDR3 DNA: TGTGCCAGCAGTTACTCTCTAGTATACGAGCAGTACTTC
CDR3 length: 16; V gene: TRBV4-1; D gene: TRBD2; J gene: TRBJ2-5; clone size: .; CDR3 protein: CASRPLGTSVQETQYF; CDR3 DNA: TGCGCCAGCAGACCTCTCGGGACTAGCGTTCAAGAGACCCAGTACTTC
CDR3 length: 13; V gene: TRBV18; D gene: .; J gene: TRBJ2-3; clone size: .; CDR3 protein: CASTSSGTDTQYF; CDR3 DNA: TGTGCCAGCACATCTAGCGGCACAGATACGCAGTATTTT
CDR3 length: 15; V gene: TRBV14; D gene: TRBD1; J gene: TRBJ2-7; clone size: .; CDR3 protein: CASSPSGTGLREQYF; CDR3 DNA: TGTGCCAGCAGCCCTTCCGGGACAGGGCTTCGCGAGCAGTACTTC
CDR3 length: 16; V gene: TRBV5-6; D gene: .; J gene: TRBJ2-1; clone size: once; CDR3 protein: CASRRAGTRGYNEQFF; CDR3 DNA: TGTGCCAGCAGGCGTGCGGGGACGAGGGGGTACAATGAGCAGTTCTTC
CDR3 length: 15; V gene: TRBV2; D gene: TRBD1; J gene: TRBJ2-7; clone size: .; CDR3 protein: CASSNGIQGAYEQYF; CDR3 DNA: TGTGCCAGCAGTAACGGGATTCAGGGGGCCTACGAGCAGTACTTC
CDR3 length: 12; V gene: TRBV29-1; D gene: TRBD1; J gene: TRBJ1-1; clone size: .; CDR3 protein: CSVLRGRTEAFF; CDR3 DNA: TGCAGCGTTCTCAGGGGGCGGACTGAAGCTTTCTTT
CDR3 length: 14; V gene: TRBV7-6; D gene: .; J gene: TRBJ2-7; clone size: .; CDR3 protein: CASSLEADSYEQYF; CDR3 DNA: TGTGCCAGCAGCTTAGAGGCGGATTCCTACGAGCAGTACTTC
CDR3 length: 12; V gene: TRBV30; D gene: .; J gene: TRBJ1-2; clone size: .; CDR3 protein: CAWKESYVGYTF; CDR3 DNA: TGTGCCTGGAAAGAGAGCTATGTTGGCTACACCTTC
CDR3 length: 17; V gene: TRBV14; D gene: TRBD2; J gene: TRBJ2-1; clone size: .; CDR3 protein: CASSHISGRWPYNEQFF; CDR3 DNA: TGTGCCAGCAGCCATATTAGCGGGAGGTGGCCCTACAATGAGCAGTTCTTC